The 3 T cell receptor beta chains presented below share a single source sample, sequenced in a study of technical replicates of blood from several donors. The repertoire was sequenced with immunoSEQ multiplex PCR; TCRdb's copy has only in-frame clones and lacks some. The sample contains 40,000 to 60,000 clones, approximately 90% of which appear only once. Material for sequencing was PBMCs. These receptors all stem from a human donor in good health. Some clones in this sample may be carry-over from other donors' samples.

The rearrangement links TRBV5-4 to TRBJ2-7; TRBD1 matches 7 bases. Losses at the gene ends were 3 bases for V and 2 bases for J; bases not matched to a gene: 5. The CDR3 covers 14 residues. Germline assignment: CDR1 SGHNT and CDR2 YYREEE (reference sequence). The CDR3 DNA sequence: TGTGCCAGCAGCTCGCGACAGGGACCCTACGAGCAGTACTTC. This sequence encodes CASSSRQGPYEQYF.

The chain employs TRBV7-2 and TRBJ1-5; 10 positions agree with TRBD1. CDR3 length equals 16 residues. J gave up 7 bases and V 6 bases, and 12 bases lay outside the gene matches. Germline CDR1 reads SGHTA; CDR2 reads FQGNSA. The CDR3 loop reads CASSSPGQGSGQPQHF. The CDR3, as DNA: TGTGCCAGCAGTTCTCCGGGACAGGGGTCGGGACAGCCCCAGCATTTT.

This clone was seen a few times. The chain links TRBV5-1 to TRBJ2-6; tentatively, D is TRBD2 (6 bases). The length of the CDR3 is 17 residues. The germline gives CDR1 SGHRS, CDR2 YFSETQ. The V end was cut by 0 bases, the J end by 0 bases, with 10 bases between. CDR3 sequence (DNA): TGCGCCAGCAGCTTGGTCACGCGGGACTCTGGGGCCAACGTCCTGACTTTC. Protein sequence: CASSLVTRDSGANVLTF.